Reported below is one TCR beta chain. The table came from immunoSEQ multiplex PCR; TCRdb's copy has only in-frame clones and leaves some out. The sample lists around 220,000 clones, about 85% occurring once. V dropped 7 bases and J dropped 4 bases, with 16 bases sitting between them. The CDR3 covers 15 residues. Germline loops: CDR1 LNHNV, CDR2 YYDKDF (reference sequence). The sample belongs to a study of blood T cell repertoires in COVID-19. Study as a whole: Spain, Italy and the United States supplied samples that represented acute and convalescent COVID-19. Sources were T cells, B-cell-depleted T cells, or PBMCs; the material itself was cDNA or gDNA.

This chain connects TRBV15 to TRBJ2-2, with a tentative D call TRBD2 (5 bases). The receptor was isolated from a woman aged 25 to 39 with acute COVID-19. Sequenced input: PBMCs or T cells enriched from blood (not recorded which). The CDR3 DNA reads TGTGCCACCAAGGTTCGGGGAGAGACCACCGGGGAGCTGTTTTTT. Translated: CATKVRGETTGELFF.